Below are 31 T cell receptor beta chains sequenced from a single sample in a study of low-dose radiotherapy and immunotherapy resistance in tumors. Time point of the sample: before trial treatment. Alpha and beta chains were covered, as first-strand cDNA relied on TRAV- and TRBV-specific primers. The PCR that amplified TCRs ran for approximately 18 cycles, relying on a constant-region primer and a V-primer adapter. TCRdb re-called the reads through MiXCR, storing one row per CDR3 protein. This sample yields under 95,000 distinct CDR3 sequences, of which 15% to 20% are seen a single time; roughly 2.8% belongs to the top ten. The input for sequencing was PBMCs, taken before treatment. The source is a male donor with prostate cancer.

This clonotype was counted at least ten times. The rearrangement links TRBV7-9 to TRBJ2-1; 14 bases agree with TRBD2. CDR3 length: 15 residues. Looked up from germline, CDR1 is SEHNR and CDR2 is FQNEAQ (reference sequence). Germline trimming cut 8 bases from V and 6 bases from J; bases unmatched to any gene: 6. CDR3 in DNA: TGTGCCAGCCACCCCGGGACTAGCGGGGGCAATGAGCAGTTCTTC. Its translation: CASHPGTSGGNEQFF.

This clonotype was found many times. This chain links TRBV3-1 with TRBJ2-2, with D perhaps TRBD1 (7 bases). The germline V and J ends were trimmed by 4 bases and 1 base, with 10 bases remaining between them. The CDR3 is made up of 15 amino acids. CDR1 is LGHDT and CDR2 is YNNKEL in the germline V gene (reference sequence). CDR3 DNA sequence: TGTGCCAGCAGCCCCAGGGGGGTGAACACCGGGGAGCTGTTTTTT. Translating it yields CASSPRGVNTGELFF.

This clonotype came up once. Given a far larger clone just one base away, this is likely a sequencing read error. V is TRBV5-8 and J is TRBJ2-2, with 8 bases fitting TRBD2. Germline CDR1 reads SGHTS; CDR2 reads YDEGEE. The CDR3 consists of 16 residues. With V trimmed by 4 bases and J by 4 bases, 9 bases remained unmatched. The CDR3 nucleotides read TGTGCCAGCAGCCCCGAGGTCGGGACTAGCACCGGGGAGCTGTTTTTT. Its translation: CASSPEVGTSTGELFF. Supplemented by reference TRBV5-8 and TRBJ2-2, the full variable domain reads EAGVTQSPTHLIKTRGQQATLRCSPISGHTSVYWYQQALGLGLQFLLWYDEGEERNRGNFPPRFSGRQFPNYSSELNVNALELEDSALYLCASSPEVGTSTGELFFGEGSRLTVL.

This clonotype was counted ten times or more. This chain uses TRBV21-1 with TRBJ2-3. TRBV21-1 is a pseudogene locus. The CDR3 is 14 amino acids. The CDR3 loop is CASSTTTSPDTQYF. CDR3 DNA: TGTGCCAGCAGCACGACGACTAGCCCAGATACGCAGTATTTT.

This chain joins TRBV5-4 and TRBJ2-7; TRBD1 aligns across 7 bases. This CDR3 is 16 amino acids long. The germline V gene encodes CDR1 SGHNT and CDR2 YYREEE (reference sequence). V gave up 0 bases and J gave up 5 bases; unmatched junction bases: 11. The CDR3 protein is CASSLGQGNLLHEQYF. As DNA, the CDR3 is TGTGCCAGCAGCTTGGGACAGGGAAACCTACTCCACGAGCAGTACTTC.

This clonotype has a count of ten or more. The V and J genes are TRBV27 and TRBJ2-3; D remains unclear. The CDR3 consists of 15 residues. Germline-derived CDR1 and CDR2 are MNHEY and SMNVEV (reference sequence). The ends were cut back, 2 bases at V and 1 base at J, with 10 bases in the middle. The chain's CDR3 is CASSLNPSGTDTQYF. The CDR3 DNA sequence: TGTGCCAGCAGTTTAAACCCTTCGGGCACAGATACGCAGTATTTT.

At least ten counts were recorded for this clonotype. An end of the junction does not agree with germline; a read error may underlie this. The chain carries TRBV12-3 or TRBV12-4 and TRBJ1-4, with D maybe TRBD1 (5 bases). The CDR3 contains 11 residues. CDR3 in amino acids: CASSPARDLTW. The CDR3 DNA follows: TGTGCCAGCAGCCCGGCCCGGGACTTAACCTGG.

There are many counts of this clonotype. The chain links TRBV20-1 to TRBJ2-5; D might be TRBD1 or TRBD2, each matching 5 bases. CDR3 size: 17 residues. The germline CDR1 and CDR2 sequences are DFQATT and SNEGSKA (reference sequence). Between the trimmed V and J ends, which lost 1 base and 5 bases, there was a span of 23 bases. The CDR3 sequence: CSARVPAGTPGRETQYF. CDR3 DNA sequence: TGCAGTGCTAGAGTCCCCGCAGGGACCCCGGGGCGGGAGACCCAGTACTTC.

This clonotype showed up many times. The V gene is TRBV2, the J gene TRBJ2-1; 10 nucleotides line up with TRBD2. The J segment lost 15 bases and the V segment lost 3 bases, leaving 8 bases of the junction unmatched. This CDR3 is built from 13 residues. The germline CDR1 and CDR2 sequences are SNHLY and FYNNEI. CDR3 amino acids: CASSEGLANIGFF. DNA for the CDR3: TGTGCCAGCAGTGAGGGACTAGCGAATATCGGGTTCTTC.

DNA of the CDR3: TGCAGTGCAAACACAGGGAAAGAGACCCAGTACTTC. It translates to CSANTGKETQYF. J is TRBJ2-5 and V is TRBV20-1; D is perhaps TRBD1 (6 bases). This CDR3 contains 12 residues. The germline gives CDR1 DFQATT, CDR2 SNEGSKA (reference sequence). The V end lost 6 bases, the J end lost 3 bases, and 11 bases lay between the germline ends.

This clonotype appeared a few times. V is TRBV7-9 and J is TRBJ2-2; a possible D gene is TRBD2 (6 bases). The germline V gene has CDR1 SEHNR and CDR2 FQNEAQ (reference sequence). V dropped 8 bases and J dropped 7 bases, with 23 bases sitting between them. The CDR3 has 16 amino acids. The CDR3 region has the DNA TGTGCCAGCTCGCGCGTGCGGGGACCCTCAGTCGGGGAGCTGTTTTTT. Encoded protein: CASSRVRGPSVGELFF.

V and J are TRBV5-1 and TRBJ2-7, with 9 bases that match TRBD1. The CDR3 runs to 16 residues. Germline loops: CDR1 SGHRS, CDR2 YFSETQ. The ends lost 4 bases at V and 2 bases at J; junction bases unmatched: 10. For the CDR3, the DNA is TGCGCCAGCAGCCGACTAGGAGGACAGGGGCCCTACGAGCAGTACTTC. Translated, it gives CASSRLGGQGPYEQYF. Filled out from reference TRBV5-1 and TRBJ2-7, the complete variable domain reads KAGVTQTPRYLIKTRGQQVTLSCSPISGHRSVSWYQQTPGQGLQFLFEYFSETQRNKGNFPGRFSGRQFSNSRSEMNVSTLELGDSALYLCASSRLGGQGPYEQYFGPGTRLTVT.

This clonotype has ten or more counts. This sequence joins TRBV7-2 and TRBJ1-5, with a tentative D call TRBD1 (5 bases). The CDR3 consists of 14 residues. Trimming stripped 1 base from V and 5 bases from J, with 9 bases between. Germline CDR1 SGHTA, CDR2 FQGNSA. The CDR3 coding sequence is TGTGCCAGCAGCTTAGGGGGGTGGGATCAGCCCCAGCATTTT. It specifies CASSLGGWDQPQHF.

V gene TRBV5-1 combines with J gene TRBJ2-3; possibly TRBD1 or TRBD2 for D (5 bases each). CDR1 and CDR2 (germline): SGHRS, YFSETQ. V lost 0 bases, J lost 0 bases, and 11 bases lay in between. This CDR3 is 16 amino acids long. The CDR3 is CASSLVPGPSTDTQYF. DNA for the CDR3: TGCGCCAGCAGCTTGGTCCCGGGGCCCAGCACAGATACGCAGTATTTT. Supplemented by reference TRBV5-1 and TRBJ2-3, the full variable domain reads KAGVTQTPRYLIKTRGQQVTLSCSPISGHRSVSWYQQTPGQGLQFLFEYFSETQRNKGNFPGRFSGRQFSNSRSEMNVSTLELGDSALYLCASSLVPGPSTDTQYFGPGTRLTVL.

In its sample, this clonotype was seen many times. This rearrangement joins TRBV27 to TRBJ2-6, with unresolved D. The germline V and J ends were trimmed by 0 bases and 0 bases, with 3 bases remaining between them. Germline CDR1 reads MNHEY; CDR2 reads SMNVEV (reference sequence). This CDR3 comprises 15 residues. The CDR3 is CASSLSTSGANVLTF. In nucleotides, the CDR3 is TGTGCCAGCAGTTTATCGACCTCTGGGGCCAACGTCCTGACTTTC.

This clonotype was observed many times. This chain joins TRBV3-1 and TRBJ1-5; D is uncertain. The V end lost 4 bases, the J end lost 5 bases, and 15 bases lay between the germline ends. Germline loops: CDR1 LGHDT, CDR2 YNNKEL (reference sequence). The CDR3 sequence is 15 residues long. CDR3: CASSPSLRSDQPQHF. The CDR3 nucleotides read TGTGCCAGCAGCCCTTCGTTGAGGTCAGATCAGCCCCAGCATTTT.

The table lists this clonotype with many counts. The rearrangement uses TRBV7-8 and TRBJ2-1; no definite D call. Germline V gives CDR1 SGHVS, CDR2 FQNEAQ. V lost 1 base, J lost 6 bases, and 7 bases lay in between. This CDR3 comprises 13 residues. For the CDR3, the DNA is TGTGCCAGCAGCTTAGGACGGTTCAATGAGCAGTTCTTC. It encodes CASSLGRFNEQFF.

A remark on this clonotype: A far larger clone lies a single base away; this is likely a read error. DNA of the CDR3: TGTGCCAGCAGCACCGACAGCAATGTCGCGAACACCGCGGAGCTGTTTTTT. Its protein is CASSTDSNVANTAELFF. The chain has TRBV5-3 and TRBJ2-2; possible D gene TRBD1, 5 bases. TRBV5-3 is annotated as an ORF whose role is uncertain. The CDR3 runs to 17 residues.

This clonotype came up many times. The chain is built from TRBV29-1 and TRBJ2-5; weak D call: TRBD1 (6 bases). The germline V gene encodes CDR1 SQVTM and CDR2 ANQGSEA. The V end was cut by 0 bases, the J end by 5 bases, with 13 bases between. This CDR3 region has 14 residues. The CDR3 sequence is CSVEESGGGETQYF. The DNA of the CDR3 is TGCAGCGTTGAAGAGTCTGGGGGCGGGGAGACCCAGTACTTC.

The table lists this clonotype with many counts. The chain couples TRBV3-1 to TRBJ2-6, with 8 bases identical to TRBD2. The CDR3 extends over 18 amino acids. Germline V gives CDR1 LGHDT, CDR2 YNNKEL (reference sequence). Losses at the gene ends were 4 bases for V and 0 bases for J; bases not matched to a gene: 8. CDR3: CASSPRGGAPSGANVLTF. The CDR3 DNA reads TGTGCCAGCAGCCCCCGGGGGGGGGCCCCCTCTGGGGCCAACGTCCTGACTTTC.

CDR3 sequence (DNA): TGTGCCAGCAGCTCCACAGGGAACGGGGGCTACAATGAGCAGTTCTTC. It yields the protein CASSSTGNGGYNEQFF. The V and J genes are TRBV7-2 and TRBJ2-1, with D perhaps assigned TRBD1 or TRBD2 (6 bases each). The V and J ends lost 4 bases and 3 bases respectively, with 16 bases between them. This CDR3 is 16 amino acids long. The germline V gene has CDR1 SGHTA and CDR2 FQGNSA.

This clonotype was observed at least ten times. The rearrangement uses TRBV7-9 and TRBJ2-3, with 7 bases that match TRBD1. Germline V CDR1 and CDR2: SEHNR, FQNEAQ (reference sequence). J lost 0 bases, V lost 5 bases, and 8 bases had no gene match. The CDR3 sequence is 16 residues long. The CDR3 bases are TGTGCCAGCAGCCCGACGACAGGGTGGAGCACAGATACGCAGTATTTT. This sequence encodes CASSPTTGWSTDTQYF.

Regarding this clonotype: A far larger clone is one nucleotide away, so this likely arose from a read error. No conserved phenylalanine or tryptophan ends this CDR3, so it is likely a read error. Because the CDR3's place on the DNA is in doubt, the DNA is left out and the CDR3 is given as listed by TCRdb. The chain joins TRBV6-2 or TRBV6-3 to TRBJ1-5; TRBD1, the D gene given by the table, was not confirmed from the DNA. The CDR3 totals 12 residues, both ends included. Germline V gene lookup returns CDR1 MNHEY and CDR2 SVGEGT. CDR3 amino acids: CASSEARGRNHY.

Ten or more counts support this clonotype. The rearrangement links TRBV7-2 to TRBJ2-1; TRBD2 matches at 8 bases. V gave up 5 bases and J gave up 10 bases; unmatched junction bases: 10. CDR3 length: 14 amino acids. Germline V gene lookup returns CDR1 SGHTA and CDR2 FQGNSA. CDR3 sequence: CASSLRAGGAEQFF. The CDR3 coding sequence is TGTGCCAGCAGCCTACGCGCCGGGGGGGCGGAGCAGTTCTTC.

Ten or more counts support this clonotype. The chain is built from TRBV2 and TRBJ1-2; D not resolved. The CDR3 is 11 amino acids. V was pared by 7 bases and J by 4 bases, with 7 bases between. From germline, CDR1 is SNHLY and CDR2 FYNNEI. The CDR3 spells CASNTGYGYTF. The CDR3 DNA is TGTGCCAGCAACACCGGCTATGGCTACACCTTC.

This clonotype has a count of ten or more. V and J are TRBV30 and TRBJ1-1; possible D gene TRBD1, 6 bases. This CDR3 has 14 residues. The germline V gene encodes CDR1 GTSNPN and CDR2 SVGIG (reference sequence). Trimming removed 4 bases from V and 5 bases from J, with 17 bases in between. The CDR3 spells CAWKDRWGPTEAFF. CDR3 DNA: TGTGCCTGGAAAGACAGGTGGGGGCCGACTGAAGCTTTCTTT.

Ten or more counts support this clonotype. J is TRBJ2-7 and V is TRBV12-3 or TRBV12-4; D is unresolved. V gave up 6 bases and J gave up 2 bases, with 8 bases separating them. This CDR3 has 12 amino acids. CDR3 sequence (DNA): TGTGCCAGCAGCCACGGTACCTACGAGCAGTACTTC. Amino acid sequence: CASSHGTYEQYF.

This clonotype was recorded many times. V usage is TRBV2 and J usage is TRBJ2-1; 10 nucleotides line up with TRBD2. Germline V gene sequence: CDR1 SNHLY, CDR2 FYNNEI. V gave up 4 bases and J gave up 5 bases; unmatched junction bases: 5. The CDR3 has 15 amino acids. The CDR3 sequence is CASSARTSGDNEQFF. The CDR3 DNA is TGTGCCAGCAGTGCGCGGACTAGCGGAGACAATGAGCAGTTCTTC. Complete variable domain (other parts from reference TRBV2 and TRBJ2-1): EPEVTQTPSHQVTQMGQEVILRCVPISNHLYFYWYRQILGQKVEFLVSFYNNEISEKSEIFDDQFSVERPDGSNFTLKIRSTKLEDSAMYFCASSARTSGDNEQFFGPGTRLTVL.

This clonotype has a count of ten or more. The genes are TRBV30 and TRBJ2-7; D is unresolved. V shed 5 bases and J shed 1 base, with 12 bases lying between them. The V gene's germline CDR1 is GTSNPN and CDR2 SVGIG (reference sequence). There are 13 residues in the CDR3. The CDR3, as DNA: TGTGCCTGGGAGAACGGGTTTTCCTACGAGCAGTACTTC. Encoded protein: CAWENGFSYEQYF. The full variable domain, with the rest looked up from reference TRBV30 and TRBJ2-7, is SQTIHQWPATLVQPVGSPLSLECTVEGTSNPNLYWYRQAAGRGLQLLFYSVGIGQISSEVPQNLSASRPQDRQFILSSKKLLLSDSGFYLCAWENGFSYEQYFGPGTRLTVT.

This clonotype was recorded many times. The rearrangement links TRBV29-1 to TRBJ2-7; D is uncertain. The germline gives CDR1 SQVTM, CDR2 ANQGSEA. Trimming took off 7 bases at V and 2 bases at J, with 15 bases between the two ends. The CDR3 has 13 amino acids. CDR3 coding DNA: TGCAGCGCCCTGGGCCCCGACGCCTACGAGCAGTACTTC. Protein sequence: CSALGPDAYEQYF.

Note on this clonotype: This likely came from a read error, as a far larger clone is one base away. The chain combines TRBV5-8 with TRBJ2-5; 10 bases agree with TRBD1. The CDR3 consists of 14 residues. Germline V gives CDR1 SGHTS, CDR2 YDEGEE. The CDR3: CANSRRQGAETQYF. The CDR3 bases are TGTGCCAACAGCAGAAGACAGGGGGCCGAGACCCAGTACTTC.